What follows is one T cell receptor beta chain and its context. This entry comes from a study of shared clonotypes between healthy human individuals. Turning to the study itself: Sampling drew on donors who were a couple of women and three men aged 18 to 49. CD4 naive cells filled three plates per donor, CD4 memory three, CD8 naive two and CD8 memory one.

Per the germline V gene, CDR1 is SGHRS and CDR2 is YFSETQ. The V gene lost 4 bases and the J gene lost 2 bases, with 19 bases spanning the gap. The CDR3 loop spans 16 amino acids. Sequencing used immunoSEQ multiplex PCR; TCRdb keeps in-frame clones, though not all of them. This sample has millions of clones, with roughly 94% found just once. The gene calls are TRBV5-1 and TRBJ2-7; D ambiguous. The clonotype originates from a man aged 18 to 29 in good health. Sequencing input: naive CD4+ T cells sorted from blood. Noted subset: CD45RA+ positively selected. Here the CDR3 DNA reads TGCGCCAGCAGCGTGGGTGTCACCCGAAGGGCCTACGAGCAGTACTTC. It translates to CASSVGVTRRAYEQYF.